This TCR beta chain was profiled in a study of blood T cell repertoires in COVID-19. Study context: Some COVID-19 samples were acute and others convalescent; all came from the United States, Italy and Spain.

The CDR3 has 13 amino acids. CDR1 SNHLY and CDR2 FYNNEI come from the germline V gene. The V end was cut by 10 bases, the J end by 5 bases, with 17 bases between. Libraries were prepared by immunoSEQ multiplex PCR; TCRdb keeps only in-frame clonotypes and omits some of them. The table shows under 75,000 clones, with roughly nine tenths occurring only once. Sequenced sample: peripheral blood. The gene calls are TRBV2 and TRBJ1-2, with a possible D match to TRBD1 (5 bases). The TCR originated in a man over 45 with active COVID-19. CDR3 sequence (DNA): TGTGCCACCTTCCCGAGGACACTTTATGGCTACACCTTC. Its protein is CATFPRTLYGYTF.